This TCR beta chain derives from a study of shared clonotypes between healthy human individuals. The study, taken as a whole, reports: Naive subsets generally had larger estimated richness than memory subsets. Represented genetic and exposure-history diversity was restricted by having few donors.

Germline trimming cut 3 bases from V and 1 base from J; bases unmatched to any gene: 8. Germline loops: CDR1 SGHRS, CDR2 YFSETQ. The CDR3 length is 17 residues. A word on this clone: The antigen is not known.

Execution of the assay was at deep level. Using immunoSEQ multiplex PCR, the repertoire was profiled, and TCRdb retains in-frame clones only, with some absent. The sample consists of about 1 million clones, about 84% of them appearing once. This receptor was taken from a man aged 18 to 30 in good health. Some clones in this sample may be carry-over from other donors' samples. The rearrangement uses TRBV5-1 and TRBJ2-5, with 11 bases lining up with TRBD2. Material: memory CD4+ T cells from PBMCs. Regarding subset: CD45RA-negative fraction. The CDR3 loop reads CASSSAGLAGTQETQYF. The DNA of the CDR3 is TGCGCCAGCAGCTCCGCTGGACTAGCGGGTACCCAAGAGACCCAGTACTTC.